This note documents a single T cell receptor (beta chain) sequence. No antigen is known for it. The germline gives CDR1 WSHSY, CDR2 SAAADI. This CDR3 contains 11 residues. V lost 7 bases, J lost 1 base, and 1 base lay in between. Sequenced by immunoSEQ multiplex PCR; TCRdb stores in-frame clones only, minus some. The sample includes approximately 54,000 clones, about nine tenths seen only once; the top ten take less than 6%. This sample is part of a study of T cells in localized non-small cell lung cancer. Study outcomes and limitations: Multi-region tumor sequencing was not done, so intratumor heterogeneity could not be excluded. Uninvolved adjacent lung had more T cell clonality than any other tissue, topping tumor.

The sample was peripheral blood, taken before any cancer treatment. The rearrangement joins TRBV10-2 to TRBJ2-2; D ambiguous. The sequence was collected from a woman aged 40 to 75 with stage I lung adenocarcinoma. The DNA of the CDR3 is TGCGCCAGCATGAACACCGGGGAGCTGTTTTTT. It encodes CASMNTGELFF.